These T cell receptor beta chains were read from a single sample in a study of blood T cells in healthy people across ages. TCRdb re-called the 5' RACE reads with MiXCR, one entry per CDR3 protein. The sample records 600,000 to 850,000 distinct CDR3 sequences, roughly 25% being singletons. This same sample was also taken into another study, of T cells of mothers and their children.

The sequencing input was blood. These receptor sequences come from a boy aged 10-17 years in good health. The conserved cysteine and the conserved F or W are not part of the CDR3 here. D genes are given only for firm matches.

>TRBJ2-5|TRBV29-1|NA
SVGQSQETQY
>TRBJ2-3|TRBV9|NA
ASSVFSTDTQY
>TRBJ2-4|TRBV29-1|NA
SVEVPRSENIQY
>TRBJ2-2|TRBV12-3/TRBV12-4|NA
ASSFSREAGELF
>TRBJ2-1|TRBV10-3|NA
AVLEQGSYNEQF
>TRBJ2-3|TRBV29-1|TRBD1
SAALTGGVREVTDTQC
>TRBJ2-7|TRBV5-1|TRBD1
ASSLSRTGGYEQY
>TRBJ1-1|TRBV7-6|NA
ASSSVDSFNTEAF
>TRBJ2-5|TRBV11-1|NA
ASSLWGPKETQY
>TRBJ1-3|TRBV5-1|NA
ASSLSFISGNTIY
>TRBJ1-4|TRBV6-1|NA
ASSETFFWEKLF
>TRBJ2-5|TRBV5-6|TRBD2
ASSIGTSGGAGLETQY
>TRBJ2-5|TRBV11-2|TRBD1
ASSQGVQGQETQY
>TRBJ2-5|TRBV10-3|TRBD2
AIKGLAEETQY
>TRBJ1-4|TRBV29-1|NA
SVEWGQKLF
>TRBJ2-2|TRBV18|TRBD1
ASSGDRNTGELF
>TRBJ1-2|TRBV6-5|TRBD1
ASSYSGTEMRIMEDGYT
>TRBJ1-4|TRBV7-9|TRBD1
ASSTGQGTEKLF
>TRBJ2-4|TRBV3-1|NA
ASSQDHGAIAKNIQY
>TRBJ1-1|TRBV12-3/TRBV12-4|NA
ASSTGYQGNLPEAF
>TRBJ1-4|TRBV4-2|NA
ASGANEKLF
>NA|TRBV15|NA
ATSSGRWDEQF
>TRBJ2-4|TRBV28|NA
ASSSSGELDIQY
>TRBJ2-7|TRBV6-5|NA
ASSYLGGMYEQY
>TRBJ2-7|TRBV12-3/TRBV12-4|NA
ASSLGATGTYEQY
>TRBJ1-2|TRBV7-2|NA
ASSLEERWGYT
>TRBJ2-7|TRBV29-1|TRBD2
SGRAGGSYEQY
>TRBJ1-3|TRBV2|TRBD1
ASSGTVDSGNTIY
>TRBJ2-5|TRBV18|NA
ASSPEAAFQETQY
>TRBJ1-3|TRBV3-1|NA
ASSQIPGNTIY
>TRBJ2-7|TRBV6-2/TRBV6-3|NA
ASSLQLHEQY
>TRBJ2-5|TRBV12-3/TRBV12-4|TRBD2
ASSLLAVGKETQY
>TRBJ2-7|TRBV12-3/TRBV12-4|TRBD2
ASSSPGGEQD
>TRBJ1-2|TRBV29-1|TRBD1
SVPYRTGGYGYT
>TRBJ1-3|TRBV20-1|TRBD1
SARENRGFGNTIY
>TRBJ2-7|TRBV20-1|NA
SATDRLGRREQY
>TRBJ2-5|TRBV28|TRBD2
ANSTRLAGVETQY
>TRBJ2-1|TRBV7-8|NA
ASSLAFGEMDNEQF
>TRBJ2-7|TRBV9|TRBD2
ASSVGTNVEQY
>TRBJ2-1|TRBV7-8|TRBD1
ASSPDRGYEQF